Below are 21 T cell receptor beta chains sequenced from a single sample in a study of tissue T cells after allogeneic stem cell transplantation. Time point of the sample: mouse harvest day 14 after allogeneic transplant. Each mouse received 10^7 T-cell-depleted marrow cells plus 10^6 splenic CD5+ T cells by tail vein. Only in-frame clones appear in the TCRdb table, and some are missing; sequencing was by immunoSEQ multiplex PCR. The sample records roughly 8,600 clones, 35% to 40% being singletons. Sequenced sample: skin. These receptors were collected from a female BALB/c mouse given C57BL/6 T cells with graft-versus-host disease after an allogeneic hematopoietic cell transplant.

Notes on this clone: Gene names follow the mouse nomenclature. The read gets to within 1 residue of the CDR3 end, and the germline J gene fills in the rest. The rearrangement links TRBV26 to TRBJ2-4, with 11 bases that match TRBD2. Germline CDR1 is KGHPV and CDR2 is FQNQEV (reference sequence). The CDR3 extends over 14 amino acids. J was trimmed by 5 bases and V by 6 bases; bases with no gene match: 4. Partial CDR3 DNA: TGTGCCAGCAGCCCGACTGGGGGGGGAAACACCTTGTAC. It encodes CASSPTGGGNTLY. The full CDR3 reads CASSPTGGGNTLYF.

With respect to this clone: All gene names here are mouse names. The read gets to within 1 residue of the CDR3 end, and the germline J gene fills in the rest. The rearrangement joins TRBV5 to TRBJ2-5, with D possibly being TRBD1 or TRBD2 (5 bases each). This CDR3 contains 15 residues. Germline CDR1 reads LGHNA; CDR2 reads YNLKQL (reference sequence). The V and J ends lost 0 bases and 0 bases respectively, with 7 bases between them. The CDR3 DNA, read in part, is TGTGCCAGCAGCCAAGAAGGGGCAAACCAAGACACCCAGTAC. Translated: CASSQEGANQDTQY. The whole CDR3 region reads CASSQEGANQDTQYF.

Comments on this clone: The gene names given are mouse names. The CDR3 end is not reached by the read, which stops 1 residue before it; the germline J gene fills it in. The chain couples TRBV12-2 to TRBJ2-5, with D possibly being TRBD2 (6 bases). Per germline, CDR1 SGHLS and CDR2 HYDKME. The CDR3 is 14 residues long. Trimming removed 2 bases at V and 1 base at J, with 9 bases between. CDR3 sequence reads: CASSPGTYQDTQYF. CDR3 bases read: TGTGCCAGCTCTCCTGGGACTTACCAAGACACCCAGTAC.

As to this clone: Germline and genes: mouse. The read halts 1 residue ahead of the CDR3 end, with the missing end drawn from the germline J gene. The chain couples TRBV26 to TRBJ1-1; 8 bases line up with TRBD1. The V and J ends lost 6 bases and 0 bases, in that order; junction bases with no gene match: 3. This CDR3 is built from 14 residues. Germline V gene data show CDR1 as KGHPV and CDR2 as FQNQEV (reference sequence). CDR3 amino acids: CASSRTGSNTEVFF. The part of the CDR3 DNA that was read is TGTGCCAGCAGCAGGACAGGGTCAAACACAGAAGTCTTC. The full variable domain, in which reference TRBV26 and TRBJ1-1 provide the parts outside the CDR3, is NSKVIQTPRYLVKGQGQKAKMRCIPEKGHPVVFWYQQNKNNEFKFLINFQNQEVLQQIDMTEKRFSAECPSNSPCSLEIQSSEAGDSALYLCASSRTGSNTEVFFGKGTRLTVV.

This clone was observed a handful of times. Mouse gene names apply. The read ends 1 residue early relative to the CDR3; the germline J gene fills the gap. This rearrangement joins TRBV2 to TRBJ2-2; D could derive from TRBD1 or TRBD2 (5 bases each). The CDR3 extends over 14 amino acids. CDR1 and CDR2 (germline): LGHNA, YSYQKL. V shed 0 bases and J shed 3 bases, with 5 bases lying between them. The part of the CDR3 DNA that was read is TGTGCCAGCAGCCAAGAGGGGGACACCGGGCAGCTCTAC. It yields the protein CASSQEGDTGQLY. The entire CDR3 protein is CASSQEGDTGQLYF.

In this sample, this clone turned up a few times. The gene names given are mouse names. The read finishes 1 residue shy of the CDR3 end, and the germline J gene is used to complete it. This rearrangement joins TRBV14 to TRBJ2-7; 7 bases line up with TRBD1. Germline assignment: CDR1 SGHDT and CDR2 FRDEAV. This CDR3 comprises 13 residues. Trimming took 4 bases from V and 3 from J; bases not matched to a gene: 4. The CDR3 DNA, read in part, is TGTGCCAGCAGTCCGACAGGGAACTATGAACAGTAC. Encoded protein: CASSPTGNYEQY. Given in full, the CDR3 is CASSPTGNYEQYF. Together with reference TRBV14 and TRBJ2-7, the CDR3 gives the full variable domain: EAGVTQSPRYAVLQEGQAVSFWCDPISGHDTLYWYQQPRDQGPQLLVYFRDEAVIDNSQLPSDRFSAVRPKGTNSTLKIQSAKQGDTATYLCASSPTGNYEQYFGPGTRLTVL.

Note on this clone: Mouse gene names apply. The read terminates 1 residue ahead of where the CDR3 ends, so the germline J gene completes it. The J gene is TRBJ2-5, the V gene TRBV16; unclear D gene. Looked up from germline, CDR1 is SGHSA and CDR2 is FRNQAP. This CDR3 has 13 residues. V lost 1 base and J lost 4, with 6 bases in between. This CDR3 is CASSLVREDTQYF. CDR3 DNA (partial): TGTGCAAGCAGCTTAGTCAGAGAAGACACCCAGTAC.

This clone ranks as large. Gene names are the mouse ones. The observed sequence ends 1 residue before the CDR3 terminus, with the missing tail filled in from the germline J gene. Other DNA sequences in the same sample also yield this CDR3. This chain connects TRBV16 to TRBJ2-7; D may be TRBD1 (5 bases). This CDR3 spans 12 amino acids. Germline lookup yields CDR1 SGHSA and CDR2 FRNQAP. The V and J ends lost 0 bases and 5 bases respectively, with 5 bases between them. CDR3 DNA (partial): TGTGCAAGCAGCTTAGACAGGGATGAACAGTAC. Protein: CASSLDRDEQY. The whole CDR3 protein is CASSLDRDEQYF.

This clone is medium-sized by share. Gene names refer to mouse genes. The read terminates 1 residue ahead of where the CDR3 ends, so the germline J gene completes it. The rearrangement links TRBV4 to TRBJ1-3, with a tentative D call TRBD1 (5 bases). CDR1 is LGHDT, CDR2 YNNKQL, per germline (reference sequence). The ends were cut back, 4 bases at V and 0 bases at J, with 10 bases in the middle. The CDR3 length is 15 residues. The CDR3 sequence: CASSLTVNSGNTLYF. Incomplete CDR3 DNA: TGTGCCAGCAGCTTGACAGTAAATTCTGGAAATACGCTCTAT.

In regard to this clone: The listed genes are named as in mouse. The read terminates 1 residue before the CDR3 end, so the remaining end is supplied by the germline J gene. The chain combines TRBV12-2 with TRBJ2-5; the match to TRBD2 covers 11 bases. Germline V lookup: CDR1 SGHLS, CDR2 HYDKME. The CDR3 loop spans 15 amino acids. Trimming removed 2 bases from V and 2 bases from J; junction bases left unmatched: 2. This chain's CDR3 is CASSQLGGRQDTQYF. The covered CDR3 bases are TGTGCCAGCTCTCAACTGGGGGGGCGCCAAGACACCCAGTAC.

Regarding this clone: Mouse gene names and germline throughout. The read ends 1 residue before the CDR3 terminus; that terminus is restored from the germline J gene. The rearrangement joins TRBV19 to TRBJ2-4; 9 nucleotides line up with TRBD2. V lost 5 bases and J lost 0; bases outside the gene matches: 7. Germline CDR1 reads FNHDT; CDR2 reads SITEND (reference sequence). The CDR3 contains 16 residues. CDR3 loop: CASSPGTGRSQNTLYF. CDR3 bases read: TGTGCCAGCAGCCCCGGGACTGGGCGTAGTCAAAACACCTTGTAC.

A remark on this clone: Any gene name here is a mouse gene name. The observed sequence ends 1 residue before the CDR3 terminus, with the missing tail filled in from the germline J gene. The chain couples TRBV15 to TRBJ1-4; TRBD1 is a possible D gene (5 bases). This CDR3 spans 14 amino acids. Germline CDR1 SGHND, CDR2 FRSKSL. V lost 4 bases and J lost 3, with 9 bases in between. The CDR3 is CASSSGFANERLFF. The covered CDR3 bases are TGTGCCAGCAGTTCAGGGTTCGCCAACGAAAGATTATTT.

For this clone: Gene names follow the mouse nomenclature. The CDR3 is cut off 1 residue early in the read; its end comes from the germline J gene. The chain recombines TRBV13-1 with TRBJ2-5, with TRBD1 matching 10 bases. Germline V gene sequence: CDR1 NSHNY, CDR2 SYGAGN. The CDR3 is made up of 14 amino acids. V was pared by 7 bases and J by 0 bases, with 2 bases of the junction left unmatched. CDR3 DNA, as far as it was read: TGTGCCAGCGGGGACAGGGGTAACCAAGACACCCAGTAC. Residues: CASGDRGNQDTQY. The complete CDR3 sequence is CASGDRGNQDTQYF.

This clone has a handful of counts. The listed genes are named as in mouse. The read finishes 1 residue shy of the CDR3 end, and the germline J gene is used to complete it. In the same sample, other DNA sequences code for this CDR3. The chain is built from TRBV23 and TRBJ2-3; TRBD2, the table's D call, was not compared with the DNA. This CDR3 is 14 amino acids long. Germline CDR1 is KGHTA and CDR2 is FQNQQP. The CDR3 sequence: CSSSQTGGAETLYF. Incomplete CDR3 DNA: TGCTCCAGCAGTCAAACTGGGGGGGCAGAAACGCTGTAT.

Details on this clone: With a far larger clone one base away, a read error is the likely cause. Genes and germline come from the mouse. The CDR3 end falls 1 residue outside the read, so it is completed with the germline J gene. V gene TRBV19 combines with J gene TRBJ2-7; 10 bases are a match to TRBD1. Unmatched junction bases numbered 2, after V lost 4 bases and J lost 4 bases. Germline CDR1 FNHDT, CDR2 SITEND (reference sequence). The CDR3 extends over 13 amino acids. CDR3 bases read: TGTGCCAGCAGTCCGGGACAGGGGTATGAACAGTAC. Protein product: CASSPGQGYEQY. The whole CDR3 is CASSPGQGYEQYF.

This clone was picked up a small number of times. Gene names and germline match the mouse. The read halts 1 residue ahead of the CDR3 end, with the missing end drawn from the germline J gene. V and J are TRBV15 and TRBJ1-1, with no clear D. Germline CDR1 SGHND, CDR2 FRSKSL. Between the trimmed V and J ends, which lost 1 base and 4 bases, there was a span of 7 bases. The CDR3 has 13 amino acids. CDR3 bases read: TGTGCCAGCAGTTTAGGGGAGGCCACAGAAGTCTTC. Amino acids: CASSLGEATEVF. The whole CDR3 protein is CASSLGEATEVFF. The full variable domain, completed using reference TRBV15 and TRBJ1-1, is DAGVTQTPRHEVAEKGQTIILKCEPVSGHNDLFWYRQTKIQGLELLSYFRSKSLMEDGGAFKDRFKAEMLNSSFSTLKIQPTEPKDSAVYLCASSLGEATEVFFGKGTRLTVV.

By frequency in the sample, this clone is medium-sized. The germline and genes are mouse ones. The read falls 1 residue short of the CDR3 end, and the missing part is taken from the germline J gene. J is TRBJ1-4 and V is TRBV26; 10 nucleotides agree with TRBD1. This CDR3 has 14 residues. The trim removed 4 bases at V and 7 bases at J, leaving 3 bases unmatched. Germline values: CDR1 KGHPV, CDR2 FQNQEV (reference sequence). The part of the CDR3 DNA that was read is TGTGCCAGCAGTCCGGGACAGGGGTCCGAAAGATTATTT. It yields the protein CASSPGQGSERLF. The CDR3, in full, reads CASSPGQGSERLFF. The full variable domain, in which reference TRBV26 and TRBJ1-4 provide the parts outside the CDR3, is NSKVIQTPRYLVKGQGQKAKMRCIPEKGHPVVFWYQQNKNNEFKFLINFQNQEVLQQIDMTEKRFSAECPSNSPCSLEIQSSEAGDSALYLCASSPGQGSERLFFGHGTKLSVL.

There are a few counts of this clone. The genes and germline here are from mouse. The CDR3 end falls 1 residue outside the read, so it is completed with the germline J gene. The chain recombines TRBV3 with TRBJ2-2; TRBD1 might be the D (6 bases). V was clipped by 3 bases and J by 2 bases, with 7 bases between them. Germline V gene data show CDR1 as SNHLY and CDR2 as FYNGKV (reference sequence). The CDR3 is made up of 14 amino acids. CDR3 bases read: TGTGCCAGCAGCTTGAGGGGGAACACCGGGCAGCTCTAC. The encoded protein is CASSLRGNTGQLY. The CDR3 as a whole reads CASSLRGNTGQLYF.

Note on this clone: Gene and germline names: mouse. With the read ending 1 residue before the CDR3 end, the germline J gene is used to fill in that end. The sample has other DNA sequences that encode this CDR3 too. The V and J genes are TRBV26 and TRBJ1-2, with D tentatively TRBD1 (5 bases). This CDR3 has 12 residues. Deletions cut 2 bases from V and 4 bases from J, with 5 bases between. The germline V gene encodes CDR1 KGHPV and CDR2 FQNQEV (reference sequence). This CDR3 reads CASSLRGSDYTF. The CDR3 bases that were read are TGTGCCAGCAGTCTGAGGGGCTCCGACTACACC.

This clone is labeled as medium-sized. Mouse gene names apply. Coverage ceases 1 residue before the CDR3 finishes, and the germline J gene fills in the end. This chain uses TRBV26 with TRBJ2-7, with 10 bases lining up with TRBD1. This CDR3 contains 12 residues. With 4 bases clipped from V and 6 bases from J, the junction kept 0 bases outside the gene matches. The V gene's germline CDR1 is KGHPV and CDR2 FQNQEV (reference sequence). CDR3 DNA (partial): TGTGCCAGCAGTCGACAGGGGGCTGAACAGTAC. Translating gives CASSRQGAEQY. The whole CDR3 sequence is CASSRQGAEQYF.

With respect to this clone: Germline and genes here are mouse. Sequencing ends 1 residue short of the CDR3 end; the germline J gene provides the rest. This chain uses TRBV26 with TRBJ1-1; no firm D call. The CDR3 covers 14 residues. Germline V gene data show CDR1 as KGHPV and CDR2 as FQNQEV (reference sequence). Trimming took off 6 bases at V and 0 bases at J, with 11 bases between the two ends. The CDR3 loop is CASSPHKTNTEVFF. Partial CDR3 DNA: TGTGCCAGCAGCCCACATAAAACAAACACAGAAGTCTTC.